This T cell receptor (beta chain) was profiled in a study of CD8+CD57+ T cells in acquired aplastic anemia. Background on the study: The average for DNA from sorted CD4+ and CD8+ cells was 3.2 ug. Sequencing produced an average of about 9.8 million reads per healthy donor for CD4+ cells.

TCR beta VDJ and CDR3 profiles were obtained from a genomic DNA template. TCRdb re-called the reads with MiXCR, one entry per CDR3 protein. The table lists about 190,000 distinct CDR3 sequences, 54% of them singletons. As for this clonotype: The antigen remains unidentified.

The study's findings and limits: Sharing between patients and controls was observed for 25 to 30 CD8+ CDR3 sequences.

The CDR3 consists of 16 residues. The ends lost 4 bases at V and 13 bases at J; junction bases unmatched: 19. Germline V gene lookup returns CDR1 LGHNA and CDR2 YNFKEQ. Sequences were obtained from sorted CD4+, CD8+, or CD8+CD57+ T cells (not recorded which) from PBMCs. The rearrangement links TRBV4-2 to TRBJ2-1, with TRBD1 identical over 7 bases. The clonotype originates from a human donor in good health, serving as a control. The CDR3 loop is CASSRPRQGRYSPQFF. CDR3 coding DNA: TGTGCCAGCAGCCGCCCGAGACAGGGAAGGTATTCCCCACAGTTCTTC.